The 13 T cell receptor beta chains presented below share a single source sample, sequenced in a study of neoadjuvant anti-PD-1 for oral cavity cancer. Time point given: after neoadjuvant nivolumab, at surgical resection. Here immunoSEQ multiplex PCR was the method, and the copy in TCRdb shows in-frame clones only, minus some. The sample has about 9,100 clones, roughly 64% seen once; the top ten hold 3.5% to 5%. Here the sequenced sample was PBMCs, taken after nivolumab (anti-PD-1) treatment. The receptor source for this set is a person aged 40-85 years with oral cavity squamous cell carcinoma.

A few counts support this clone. The DNA for the CDR3 is TGCAGCGTTGCCGGGACAGTGGGAAACACCATATATTTT. This sequence encodes CSVAGTVGNTIYF. J is TRBJ1-3 and V is TRBV29-1, with 7 bases identical to TRBD1. This CDR3 spans 13 amino acids. Germline V gene sequence: CDR1 SQVTM, CDR2 ANQGSEA. The V segment lost 4 bases and the J segment 4 bases; nucleotides outside the gene matches: 4.

The DNA for the CDR3 is TGTGCCAGCAGCCAGGGACAGGGGACCTACGAGCAGTACTTC. Protein sequence: CASSQGQGTYEQYF. The chain uses TRBV4-2 and TRBJ2-7; TRBD1 aligns across 10 bases. The germline V gene has CDR1 LGHNA and CDR2 YNFKEQ. Trimming at V came to 3 bases and at J to 2 bases, leaving 1 base not matched to a gene. The CDR3 has 14 amino acids.

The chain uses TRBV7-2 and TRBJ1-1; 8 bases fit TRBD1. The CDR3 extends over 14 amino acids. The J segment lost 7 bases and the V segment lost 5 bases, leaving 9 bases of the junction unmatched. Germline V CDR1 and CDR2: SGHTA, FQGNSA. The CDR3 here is CASSISTGAVEAFF. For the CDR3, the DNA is TGTGCCAGCAGCATATCGACAGGGGCGGTTGAAGCTTTCTTT.

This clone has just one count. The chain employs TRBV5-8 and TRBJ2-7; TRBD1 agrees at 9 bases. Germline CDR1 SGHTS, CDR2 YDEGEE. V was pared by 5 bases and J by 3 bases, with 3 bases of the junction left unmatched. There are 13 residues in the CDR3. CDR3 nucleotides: TGTGCCAGCAGGACAGGGGGGAGCTACGAGCAGTACTTC. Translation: CASRTGGSYEQYF.

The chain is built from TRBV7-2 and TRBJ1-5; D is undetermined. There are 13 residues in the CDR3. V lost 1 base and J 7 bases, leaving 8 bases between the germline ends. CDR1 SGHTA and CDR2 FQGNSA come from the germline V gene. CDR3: CASSLGLQQPQHF. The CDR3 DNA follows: TGTGCCAGCAGCTTAGGCTTGCAGCAGCCCCAGCATTTT.

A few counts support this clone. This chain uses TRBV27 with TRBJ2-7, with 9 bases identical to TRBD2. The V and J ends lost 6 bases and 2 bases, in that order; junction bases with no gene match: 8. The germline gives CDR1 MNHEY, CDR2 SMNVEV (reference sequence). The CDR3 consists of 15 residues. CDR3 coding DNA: TGTGCCAGCAGGGTGACTAGCGGTACTACCTACGAGCAGTACTTC. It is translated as CASRVTSGTTYEQYF.

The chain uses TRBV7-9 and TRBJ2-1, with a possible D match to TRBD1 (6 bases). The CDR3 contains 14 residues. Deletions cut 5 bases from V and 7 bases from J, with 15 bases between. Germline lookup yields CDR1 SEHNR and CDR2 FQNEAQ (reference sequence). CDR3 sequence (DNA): TGTGCCAGCAGCGCCCGGGACAAGGGGAATGAGCAGTTCTTC. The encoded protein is CASSARDKGNEQFF.

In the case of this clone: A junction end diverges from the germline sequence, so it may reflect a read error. The CDR3 loop is CTSSPRVRGGNSPLHF. Here the CDR3 DNA reads TGTACCAGCAGCCCCCGGGTAAGGGGTGGGAATTCACCCCTCCACTTT. The chain is built from TRBV5-6 and TRBJ1-6, with a tentative D call TRBD1 (5 bases). Per germline, CDR1 SGHDT and CDR2 YYEEEE. The CDR3 has 16 amino acids.

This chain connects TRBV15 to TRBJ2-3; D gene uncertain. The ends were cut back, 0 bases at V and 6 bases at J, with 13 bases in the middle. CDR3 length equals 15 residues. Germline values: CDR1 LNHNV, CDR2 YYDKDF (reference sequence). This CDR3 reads CATSRENPRADTQYF. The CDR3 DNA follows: TGTGCCACCAGCAGAGAAAATCCTCGGGCGGATACGCAGTATTTT.

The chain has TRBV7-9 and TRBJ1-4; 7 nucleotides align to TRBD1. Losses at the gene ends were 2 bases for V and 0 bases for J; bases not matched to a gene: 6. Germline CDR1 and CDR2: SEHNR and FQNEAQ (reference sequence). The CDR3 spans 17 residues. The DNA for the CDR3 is TGTGCCAGCAGCTTAAGGGGACAGCAAACAACTAATGAAAAACTGTTTTTT. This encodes CASSLRGQQTTNEKLFF.

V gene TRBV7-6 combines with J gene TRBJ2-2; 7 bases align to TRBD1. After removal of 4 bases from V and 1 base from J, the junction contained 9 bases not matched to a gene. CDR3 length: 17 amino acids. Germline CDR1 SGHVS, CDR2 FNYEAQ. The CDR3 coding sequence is TGTGCCAGCAGCTCCCCCCCCGGACAGGAGAACACCGGGGAGCTGTTTTTT. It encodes CASSSPPGQENTGELFF.

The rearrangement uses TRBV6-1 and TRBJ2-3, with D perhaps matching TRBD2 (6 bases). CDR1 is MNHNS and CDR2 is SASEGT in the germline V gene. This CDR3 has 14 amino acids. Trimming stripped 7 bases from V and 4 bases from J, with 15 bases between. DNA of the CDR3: TGTGCCAGCACGAGATCTTCGGGGGCAGATACGCAGTATTTT. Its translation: CASTRSSGADTQYF.

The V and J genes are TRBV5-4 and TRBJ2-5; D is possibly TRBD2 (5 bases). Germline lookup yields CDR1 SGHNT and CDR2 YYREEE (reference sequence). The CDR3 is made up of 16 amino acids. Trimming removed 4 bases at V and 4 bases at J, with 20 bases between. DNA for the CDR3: TGTGCCAGCAGCACGGCGACCGGGGTGGGTGGAGAGACCCAGTACTTC. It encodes CASSTATGVGGETQYF.